A few counts support the clone carrying this TCR beta chain. The antigen remains undetermined. From the germline J gene comes the end of the CDR3, since the read stops 3 residues before it. The data stem from a study of T cell clonality in common variable immunodeficiency. CVID and control samples used equivalent genomic DNA input. The data were produced by immunoSEQ multiplex PCR, yet TCRdb's version contains in-frame clones alone and is incomplete. The data show some 50,000 clones, with none appearing a single time. Per germline, CDR1 KGHSH and CDR2 LQKENI. The CDR3 has 16 amino acids. Study observations and caveats: CVID subjects showed higher TCRbeta clonality than healthy controls. Common variable immunodeficiency TCR beta sequences reportedly had fewer deletions and N-nucleotide insertions. CVID patient heterogeneity limited repertoire-clinical complication correlations.

This sequence joins TRBV18 and TRBJ2-4; no reliable D call. Sequencing was done on a sample of peripheral blood mononuclear cells. This sequence was found in a person aged 18 to 69 in good health. This CDR3 is CASSPFLADSNYGQYF. The part of the CDR3 DNA that was read is TGTGCCAGCTCACCGTTTTTGGCAGACTCGAACTATGGT.